This TCR beta chain was captured in a study of T cell responses to AZD1222 COVID-19 vaccine. Study-wide results and limits: Spike-specific TCR breadth and depth grew following two AZD1222 doses. Within unmutated variant regions lay the reported targets of nearly half of spike-specific TCRs. At baseline, just 5 or 6 AZD1222 recipients tested seropositive.

With regard to this clone: The antigen remains undetermined.

Germline V lookup: CDR1 SQVTM, CDR2 ANQGSEA. This CDR3 contains 13 residues. Trimming removed 6 bases from V and 6 bases from J; junction bases left unmatched: 8. Repertoires were generated with immunoSEQ multiplex PCR, while TCRdb's copy carries only in-frame clones and drops some. The profile shows around 80,000 clones, 80% to 90% of them singletons. The gene calls are TRBV29-1 and TRBJ1-1; TRBD1 agrees at 9 bases. This clonotype was sampled from an adult who received the AZD1222 COVID-19 vaccine. The sample here was peripheral blood, taken 28 days after the second AZD1222 dose. CDR3 loop: CSVPGQGRAEAFF. In DNA form, the CDR3 reads TGCAGCGTGCCAGGACAGGGGAGGGCTGAAGCTTTCTTT.